These T cell receptor beta chains were read from a single sample in a study of CD8 T cells in ankylosing spondylitis. One entry per CDR3 protein results from TCRdb running MiXCR on the 5' RACE reads. The data hold 500,000 to 550,000 distinct CDR3 sequences, with roughly an eighth observed a single time. Sequencing was done on a sample of blood, either unsorted or a sorted T cell fraction (not recorded which). The receptors come from a male donor with ankylosing spondylitis. Each CDR3 is given with its conserved first and last residue. For some rows the clone size is stated as once, few or many, or as a class when expanded; others skip it.

many,TRBV3-1,TRBJ2-1,CASRLGAGAYNEQFF
-,TRBV5-6,TRBJ2-1,CASSPGLAMSEQFF
many,TRBV15,TRBJ2-7,CATSREQGAYEQYF
few,TRBV3-1,TRBJ2-1,CASSQDPAGGREQFF
-,TRBV21-1,TRBJ2-4,CASSSRGILAKNIQYF
few,TRBV5-1,TRBJ1-5,CASSLAGPYQPQHF
-,TRBV11-2,TRBJ2-1,CASSSGSRSSYNEQFF
few,TRBV20-1,TRBJ2-1,CSARPGTGGGNEQFF
-,TRBV19,TRBJ2-4,CASSASGTSGRSDIQYF
few,TRBV7-2,TRBJ2-7,CASSRLGTVDYEQYF
-,TRBV20-1,TRBJ2-3,CSARGAALQITDTQYF
-,TRBV20-1,TRBJ2-3,CSARDGRGFTDTQYF
many,TRBV12-3/TRBV12-4,TRBJ1-2,CASSLTGGSYGYTF
many,TRBV6-1,TRBJ2-7,CASSLGGTGGYEQYF
many,TRBV4-1,TRBJ2-5,CASSRLVGETQYF